The next 19 T cell receptor beta chains were all read from a single sample in a study of cytomegalovirus exposure and HLA in healthy donors. Both 60 Vbeta primers and 13 Jbeta primers went into the PCR. Profiling relied on immunoSEQ multiplex PCR, and the TCRdb table lists in-frame clones only, not all of them. The data show about 52,000 clones, about three quarters seen once. The sample comprised PBMCs. The source is a woman in her forties or fifties in good health and CMV-seronegative.

This clone was detected a few times. This chain links TRBV28 with TRBJ1-2; D perhaps matches TRBD1 (6 bases). V was trimmed by 3 bases and J by 6 bases, leaving 20 bases between them. The CDR3 covers 16 residues. Germline V gives CDR1 MDHEN, CDR2 SYDVKM. CDR3 bases: TGTGCCAGCAGTTTGACAGAGGGGGTAGGAATTCATGGCTACACCTTC. Translation gives CASSLTEGVGIHGYTF.

The rearrangement joins TRBV7-9 to TRBJ1-4; D perhaps matches TRBD1 (6 bases). The V end lost 5 bases, the J end lost 5 bases, and 12 bases lay between the germline ends. The germline CDR1 and CDR2 sequences are SEHNR and FQNEAQ (reference sequence). CDR3 length: 14 amino acids. CDR3 protein: CASSEGERNEKLFF. The CDR3 DNA reads as TGTGCCAGCAGCGAGGGGGAGCGGAATGAAAAACTGTTTTTT.

The J gene is TRBJ1-3, the V gene TRBV7-9; tentatively, D is TRBD1 (5 bases). CDR1 and CDR2 (germline): SEHNR, FQNEAQ (reference sequence). V lost 5 bases to trimming and J lost 1 base, with 9 bases between them. The CDR3 loop spans 14 amino acids. The CDR3 here is CASSMGGSGNTIYF. The CDR3 nucleotides are TGTGCCAGCAGCATGGGGGGATCTGGAAACACCATATATTTT. Together with reference TRBV7-9 and TRBJ1-3, the CDR3 gives the full variable domain: DTGVSQNPRHKITKRGQNVTFRCDPISEHNRLYWYRQTLGQGPEFLTYFQNEAQLEKSRLLSDRFSAERPKGSFSTLEIQRTEQGDSAMYLCASSMGGSGNTIYFGEGSWLTVV.

The V and J genes are TRBV2 and TRBJ1-4; TRBD1 might be the D (5 bases). This CDR3 is built from 14 residues. The germline gives CDR1 SNHLY, CDR2 FYNNEI. V gave up 2 bases and J gave up 6 bases, with 10 bases separating them. The CDR3 reads CASSESGGYEKLFF. CDR3 bases: TGTGCCAGCAGTGAATCGGGGGGGTATGAAAAACTGTTTTTT.

CDR3 nucleotides: TGTGCCACTCAAAATCCAGGGAAAGGGAACACTGAAGCTTTCTTT. Translation gives CATQNPGKGNTEAFF. The chain is built from TRBV28 and TRBJ1-1; a weak D match, TRBD1 (5 bases). CDR1 is MDHEN and CDR2 is SYDVKM in the germline V gene. The CDR3 spans 15 residues. V was shortened by 10 bases and J by 1 base, with 19 bases between the two germline ends.

This clone has just a few counts. This rearrangement joins TRBV5-1 to TRBJ2-7, with TRBD2 matching 13 bases. The CDR3 covers 17 residues. Germline values: CDR1 SGHRS, CDR2 YFSETQ. V lost 2 bases to trimming and J lost 7 bases; unmatched junction nucleotides: 12. CDR3 sequence reads: CASSLGLAGAFAEEQYF. The CDR3 region has the DNA TGCGCCAGCAGCTTAGGACTAGCGGGGGCCTTCGCTGAGGAGCAGTACTTC.

The chain employs TRBV5-4 and TRBJ1-2, with D hard to call. The germline V and J ends were trimmed by 2 bases and 7 bases, with 18 bases remaining between them. Germline CDR1 is SGHNT and CDR2 is YYREEE (reference sequence). This CDR3 spans 15 amino acids. The chain's CDR3 is CASSFYGLEFSGYTF. DNA of the CDR3: TGTGCCAGCAGCTTCTACGGACTTGAGTTTAGTGGCTACACCTTC. The full variable domain, completed using reference TRBV5-4 and TRBJ1-2, is ETGVTQSPTHLIKTRGQQVTLRCSSQSGHNTVSWYQQALGQGPQFIFQYYREEENGRGNFPPRFSGLQFPNYSSELNVNALELDDSALYLCASSFYGLEFSGYTFGSGTRLTVV.

This clone was observed a few times. This chain links TRBV5-1 with TRBJ1-1; no reliable D call. This CDR3 has 14 residues. From germline, CDR1 is SGHRS and CDR2 YFSETQ. The V end lost 0 bases, the J end lost 5 bases, and 11 bases lay between the germline ends. The CDR3 loop reads CASSLDETRTEAFF. CDR3 sequence (DNA): TGCGCCAGCAGCTTGGACGAGACAAGGACTGAAGCTTTCTTT.

This clone was recorded a few times. The gene calls are TRBV5-1 and TRBJ2-2, with 7 bases fitting TRBD2. CDR1 is SGHRS, CDR2 YFSETQ, per germline. This CDR3 is 16 amino acids long. The junction had 4 bases not matched to a gene; V was cut back by 2 bases and J by 0 bases. In nucleotides, the CDR3 is TGCGCCAGCAGCTTCGGGACTATCTCGAACACCGGGGAGCTGTTTTTT. Its translation: CASSFGTISNTGELFF. The complete variable domain, with remaining parts taken from reference TRBV5-1 and TRBJ2-2, reads KAGVTQTPRYLIKTRGQQVTLSCSPISGHRSVSWYQQTPGQGLQFLFEYFSETQRNKGNFPGRFSGRQFSNSRSEMNVSTLELGDSALYLCASSFGTISNTGELFFGEGSRLTVL.

This clone has a handful of counts. V gene TRBV7-9 combines with J gene TRBJ1-5, with D possibly matching TRBD1 (6 bases). Trimming stripped 3 bases from V and 2 bases from J, with 14 bases between. Germline V CDR1 and CDR2: SEHNR, FQNEAQ (reference sequence). The CDR3 is 16 amino acids. Written as DNA, the CDR3 is TGTGCCAGCAGCTTCGCCGCGACAGGCGGCAATCAGCCCCAGCATTTT. Protein product: CASSFAATGGNQPQHF. The full variable domain, with the rest looked up from reference TRBV7-9 and TRBJ1-5, is DTGVSQNPRHKITKRGQNVTFRCDPISEHNRLYWYRQTLGQGPEFLTYFQNEAQLEKSRLLSDRFSAERPKGSFSTLEIQRTEQGDSAMYLCASSFAATGGNQPQHFGDGTRLSIL.

About this clone itself: Other DNA sequences in this sample translate to the same CDR3. This chain connects TRBV6-5 to TRBJ2-1, with TRBD2 as a possible D gene (6 bases). The CDR3 runs to 13 residues. V shed 6 bases and J shed 5 bases, with 11 bases lying between them. Germline V lookup: CDR1 MNHEY, CDR2 SVGAGI. The CDR3 is CASSRLGDNEQFF. The CDR3 DNA sequence: TGTGCCAGCAGCAGACTAGGGGACAATGAGCAGTTCTTC.

This clone was recorded only once. V usage is TRBV4-2 and J usage is TRBJ2-2, with 7 bases fitting TRBD2. CDR3 length equals 16 residues. Trimming took 1 base from V and 5 from J; bases not matched to a gene: 7. The germline V gene encodes CDR1 LGHNA and CDR2 YNFKEQ. CDR3 nucleotide sequence: TGTGCCAGCAGCCAAGTGGGGTCTAGCGGAACCGGGGAGCTGTTTTTT. Its translation is CASSQVGSSGTGELFF.

A few counts support this clone. The chain employs TRBV5-1 and TRBJ2-2, with D tentatively TRBD2 (6 bases). V was clipped by 7 bases and J by 0 bases, with 13 bases between them. Germline CDR1 is SGHRS and CDR2 is YFSETQ. There are 15 residues in the CDR3. The CDR3: CASSDGGSNTGELFF. As DNA, the CDR3 is TGCGCCAGCTCCGACGGGGGATCGAACACCGGGGAGCTGTTTTTT.

CDR3 sequence: CASSPQGAPGNTIYF. For the CDR3, the DNA is TGTGCCAGCAGCCCGCAGGGGGCGCCTGGAAACACCATATATTTT. V is TRBV7-2 and J is TRBJ1-3, with TRBD1 matching 8 bases. Germline V gene sequence: CDR1 SGHTA, CDR2 FQGNSA. The trim removed 5 bases at V and 2 bases at J, leaving 5 bases unmatched. This CDR3 comprises 15 residues. The full variable domain, its missing parts supplied by reference TRBV7-2 and TRBJ1-3, is GAGVSQSPSNKVTEKGKDVELRCDPISGHTALYWYRQSLGQGLEFLIYFQGNSAPDKSGLPSDRFSAERTGGSVSTLTIQRTQQEDSAVYLCASSPQGAPGNTIYFGEGSWLTVV.

This chain uses TRBV30 with TRBJ2-5, with TRBD1 matching over 7 bases. Germline V CDR1 and CDR2: GTSNPN, SVGIG (reference sequence). With V trimmed by 2 bases and J by 5 bases, 8 bases remained unmatched. CDR3 length: 14 amino acids. CDR3 region: CAWSKNRGRETQYF. The CDR3 DNA is TGTGCCTGGAGTAAAAACAGGGGCAGGGAGACCCAGTACTTC. The full variable domain, its missing parts supplied by reference TRBV30 and TRBJ2-5, is SQTIHQWPATLVQPVGSPLSLECTVEGTSNPNLYWYRQAAGRGLQLLFYSVGIGQISSEVPQNLSASRPQDRQFILSSKKLLLSDSGFYLCAWSKNRGRETQYFGPGTRLLVL.

There are a few counts of this clone. The chain is built from TRBV18 and TRBJ2-7; possibly TRBD1 for D (6 bases). Deletions cut 0 bases from V and 2 bases from J, with 11 bases between. From germline, CDR1 is KGHSH and CDR2 LQKENI. The CDR3 has 15 amino acids. This chain's CDR3 is CASSPPAGAAYEQYF. Written as DNA, the CDR3 is TGTGCCAGCTCACCACCGGCAGGGGCAGCCTACGAGCAGTACTTC.

The sample holds a few counts of this clone. The rearrangement links TRBV7-9 to TRBJ1-2; D remains ambiguous. The V gene lost 5 bases and the J gene lost 3 bases, with 13 bases spanning the gap. The CDR3 has 14 amino acids. Germline V gene lookup returns CDR1 SEHNR and CDR2 FQNEAQ (reference sequence). The CDR3 nucleotides are TGTGCCAGCAGCCTCGCCGGGTGGGACTATGGCTACACCTTC. Its protein is CASSLAGWDYGYTF.

The chain links TRBV27 to TRBJ2-7; 7 positions agree with TRBD2. V shed 5 bases, J shed 9 bases, and the junction held 16 bases outside the gene matches. From germline, CDR1 is MNHEY and CDR2 SMNVEV (reference sequence). The CDR3 runs to 15 residues. The CDR3 is CASSPTSSAAMGQYF. Here the CDR3 DNA reads TGTGCCAGCAGTCCGACTAGCTCGGCTGCCATGGGGCAGTACTTC.

V and J are TRBV6-1 and TRBJ2-7; 9 bases align to TRBD1. Looked up from germline, CDR1 is MNHNS and CDR2 is SASEGT. The ends lost 3 bases at V and 2 bases at J; junction bases unmatched: 5. The CDR3 is made up of 15 amino acids. The CDR3 reads CASSEPGQGPYEQYF. The CDR3 nucleotides read TGTGCCAGCAGTGAGCCGGGACAGGGTCCCTACGAGCAGTACTTC.